This T cell receptor (beta chain) was observed in a study of Graves' ophthalmopathy and Graves' hyperthyroidism. A diagnosis was made from clinical symptoms together with serum thyroxine, TRAb, thyroid ultrasound and orbital computed tomography. PBMCs stemmed from over 8 ml of fresh peripheral blood. Researchers took RNA transcripts and amplified TCR beta CDR3 regions from them. Following a first-round RT-PCR that used HTBI primers, a second-round multiplex PCR was carried out. TCRdb itself ran the multiplex PCR reads through MiXCR, one entry per CDR3 protein. The sample holds 150,000 or so distinct CDR3 sequences; 35% to 45% are singletons and the top ten take 8% to 9.5%. This clonotype was seen more than once but under ten times. The target antigen is unknown. Unmatched junction bases numbered 6, after V lost 2 bases and J lost 3 bases. This CDR3 has 16 residues. Looked up from germline, CDR1 is LGHNA and CDR2 is YSLEER.

Findings of the study overall: Researchers report that a 13-signature model separated ophthalmopathy from stable hyperthyroidism, posting about 90% sensitivity and about 78% specificity.

This chain joins TRBV4-3 and TRBJ2-5, with 10 bases aligning to TRBD1. The sample consisted of peripheral blood. This sequence was found in a man aged 30 to 45 with Graves' ophthalmopathy. This CDR3 is CASSQLTGTGEETQYF. The CDR3, as DNA: TGCGCCAGCAGCCAACTCACCGGGACAGGGGAAGAGACCCAGTACTTC.